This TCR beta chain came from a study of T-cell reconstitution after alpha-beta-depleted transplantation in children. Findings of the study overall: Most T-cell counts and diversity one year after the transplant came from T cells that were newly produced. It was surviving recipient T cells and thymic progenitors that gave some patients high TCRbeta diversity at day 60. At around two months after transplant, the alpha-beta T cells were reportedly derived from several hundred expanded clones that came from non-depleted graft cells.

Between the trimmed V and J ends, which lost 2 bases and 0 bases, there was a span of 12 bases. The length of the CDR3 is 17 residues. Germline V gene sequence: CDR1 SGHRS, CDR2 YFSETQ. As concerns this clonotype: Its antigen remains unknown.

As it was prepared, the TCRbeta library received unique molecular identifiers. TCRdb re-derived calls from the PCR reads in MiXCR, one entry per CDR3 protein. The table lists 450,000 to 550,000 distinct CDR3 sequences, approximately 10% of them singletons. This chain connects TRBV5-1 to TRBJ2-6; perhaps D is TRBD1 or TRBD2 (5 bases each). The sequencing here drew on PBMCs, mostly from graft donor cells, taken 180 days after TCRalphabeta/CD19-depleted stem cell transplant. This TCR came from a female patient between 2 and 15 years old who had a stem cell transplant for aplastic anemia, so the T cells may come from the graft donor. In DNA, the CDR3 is TGCGCCAGCAGCTTAGAGGGGTTAAGCTCTGGGGCCAACGTCCTGACTTTC. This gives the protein CASSLEGLSSGANVLTF.